The sequence of this TCR beta chain was determined in a study of T cells after yellow fever vaccination (dated by TCRdb to the late 2010s). For context, the study as a whole: The SMART-Seq v4 Ultra Low Input RNA kit was used to prepare libraries from fractions with low cell numbers. To track T-cell clones before and after primary and booster YFV17D yellow fever vaccination, bulk TCR alpha and beta repertoires were sequenced longitudinally. Two healthy male donors, one aged 18 to 29 and one aged 30 to 40 years, made up the cohort. Blood was collected at multiple timepoints before and after primary and secondary immunization, and bulk PBMC replicates and cell subsets were isolated.

Study-wide conclusions, independent of this receptor: Compared with the primary T-cell response, the secondary T-cell response was faster but weaker, reaching its peak on day 5 rather than on day 15. After the booster, most clones that had expanded after primary vaccination were detected again (approximately 95% of CD4 and around nine tenths of CD8), suggesting broad maintenance of memory. A small fraction of clonotypes appeared in both the CD4 and CD8 compartments, likely as a result of convergent recombination. FACS-sorted repertoires could contain abundant contaminating clonotypes from the bulk population, so computational filtering was required. Because only two donors were included in the study, the extent to which the findings can be generalized is limited.

TCR cDNA was synthesized by 5'RACE template switching, which introduced a universal primer site and unique molecular identifiers. Priming for cDNA synthesis came from both the TCR alpha and TCR beta constant segments. Two PCR steps were used to amplify libraries, with sample barcodes and sequencing adapters being added in the second step. Sequencing of libraries was done on Illumina HiSeq 2500 (2x100 bp) or NovaSeq (2x150 bp). Per the source publication's procedure: Reads were demultiplexed and collapsed into UMI consensus sequences with MIGEC, and V(D)J alignment was performed with MiXCR. Clonotypes responding to the vaccine were identified with edgeR on replicate PBMC samples, with the criteria of FDR below 0.01 and a log2 fold change above 5 up to day 15. CD4 or CD8 identity was assigned to each bulk clonotype according to whether the clonotype was present at higher abundance in the sequenced CD4 repertoire or the sequenced CD8 repertoire. TCRdb trimmed the raw reads at Q25, called clones with MiXCR and kept productive beta chains. Here each entry gathers all rows of one CDR3 protein and keeps the most common genes and DNA. TCRdb's processing, not the study's, gives the V and J calls here. The sample data list about 120,000 distinct CDR3 sequences, and 8.4% of these were observed just once. 25% of the sample is held by the ten biggest clonotypes.

The treatment or condition tag for this specimen amounts to: live attenuated yellow fever vaccine strain. PBMCs were isolated from peripheral blood using a standard Ficoll-Paque protocol. Dynabeads CD4 and CD8 positive selection kits were used to isolate the CD4 and CD8 T-cell fractions. TriZol was used to extract RNA from bulk PBMCs, CD4 and CD8 fractions, and dextramer-positive and dextramer-negative fractions. Inclusive of the bounding cysteine and phenylalanine, the CDR3 is 15 residues long. Only CDR3 DNA remains: 45 bases, in frame from the first base. CDR1 MNHEY and CDR2 SVGEGT were looked up in the germline V gene. V sheds 3 bases and J sheds 2 bases, leaving 11 bases between their ends. This clonotype has just a few counts. Its antigen is still unknown. Qualities for individual bases were not recorded, and no much larger clone is one base off.

This sample comprised CD8+ T cells sorted from PBMCs, obtained 45 days after the yellow fever booster vaccination. In this chain, TRBV6-2 or TRBV6-3 is recombined with TRBJ1-5, with no D gene named confidently. The TCR originated in a man aged 25-45 years who received the YFV17D yellow fever vaccine. The nucleotides are TGTGCCAGCAGTTATCTACACCTTGGCAATCAGCCCCAGCATTTT. Its protein is CASSYLHLGNQPQHF.